This is a list of T cell receptor beta chains from one sample in a study of cytomegalovirus exposure and HLA in healthy donors. Produced via immunoSEQ multiplex PCR; TCRdb's table is partial and in-frame only. The data contain some 56,000 clones, over 85% of them seen just once; the ten biggest clones take up 1.1%. The material sequenced was PBMCs. The receptors originated from a man in his late teens or twenties in good health and CMV-seronegative. CDR3s include the opening cysteine and the closing phenylalanine or tryptophan. D genes are given only for firm matches. For some rows the clone size is stated as once, few or many, or as a class when expanded; others skip it.

d_gene,v_gene,j_gene,abundance,CDR3aa,CDR3nt
.,TRBV5-6,TRBJ1-1,.,CASSLELTEAFF,TGTGCCAGCAGCTTGGAACTCACTGAAGCTTTCTTT
.,TRBV7-8,TRBJ1-2,.,CASSPRQGLFGYTF,TGTGCCAGCAGCCCGCGGCAGGGATTATTCGGCTACACCTTC
.,TRBV14,TRBJ2-2,once,CASSQATGFTGELFF,TGTGCCAGCAGCCAGGCTACGGGGTTCACCGGGGAGCTGTTTTTT
TRBD1,TRBV18,TRBJ1-2,.,CASSPGQNYGYTF,TGTGCCAGCTCACCGGGACAGAACTATGGCTACACCTTC
.,TRBV11-2,TRBJ2-1,.,CASSVQGDEQFF,TGTGCCAGCAGCGTACAGGGAGATGAGCAGTTCTTC
.,TRBV5-5,TRBJ2-4,.,CASSPLTGVAKNIQYF,TGTGCCAGCAGTCCACTGACCGGGGTGGCCAAAAACATTCAGTACTTC
.,TRBV7-7,TRBJ2-5,.,CASSLDGGRQETQYF,TGTGCTAGCAGCCTAGACGGGGGGCGGCAAGAGACCCAGTACTTC
.,TRBV21-1,TRBJ2-7,.,CASSIRTSGSKGTYEQYF,TGTGCCAGCAGCATTCGGACTAGCGGGAGTAAGGGAACCTACGAGCAGTACTTC
.,TRBV6-1,TRBJ1-4,few,CASQDRENEKLFF,TGTGCCAGCCAAGACAGAGAAAACGAAAAACTGTTTTTT
TRBD1,TRBV28,TRBJ2-3,.,CASRNRGLTSRDTQYF,TGTGCCAGCAGAAACAGGGGGCTAACTAGTAGGGATACGCAGTATTTT
.,TRBV9,TRBJ1-1,.,CASSEMEYTEAFF,TGTGCCAGCAGCGAAATGGAGTACACTGAAGCTTTCTTT
.,TRBV7-6,TRBJ2-5,.,CASSWGLAVQETQYF,TGTGCCAGCAGCTGGGGGCTAGCGGTACAAGAGACCCAGTACTTC
TRBD2,TRBV9,TRBJ2-2,.,CASSARTSGRTGELFF,TGTGCCAGCAGCGCTAGGACTAGCGGGAGAACCGGGGAGCTGTTTTTT
TRBD2,TRBV7-2,TRBJ2-3,.,CASGPNGGLAYSTDTQYF,TGTGCCAGCGGACCAAACGGGGGACTAGCGTATAGCACAGATACGCAGTATTTT
TRBD1,TRBV28,TRBJ2-7,.,CASTPTGDRGYEQYF,TGTGCCAGCACTCCCACGGGGGACAGGGGGTACGAGCAGTACTTC
TRBD1,TRBV28,TRBJ1-5,.,CASSLTGTGGSQPQHF,TGTGCCAGCAGTTTAACCGGGACAGGGGGTTCTCAGCCCCAGCATTTT
TRBD2,TRBV9,TRBJ2-1,.,CASSVQDIAGYNEQFF,TGTGCCAGCAGCGTCCAGGATATAGCGGGTTACAATGAGCAGTTCTTC
.,TRBV28,TRBJ1-4,once,CASSTPGGGEKLFF,TGTGCCAGCAGCACCCCCGGGGGAGGAGAAAAACTGTTTTTT
.,TRBV7-2,TRBJ2-2,.,CASNNQGNTGELFF,TGTGCCAGCAACAACCAGGGGAATACCGGGGAGCTGTTTTTT
TRBD2,TRBV5-4,TRBJ2-1,.,CASRISGRIDEQFF,TGTGCCAGCAGAATTAGCGGGAGGATAGATGAGCAGTTCTTC
.,TRBV28,TRBJ2-7,.,CASSPPLPSYEQYF,TGTGCCAGCAGTCCCCCGCTACCTTCCTACGAGCAGTACTTC
TRBD2,TRBV2,TRBJ2-1,.,CASRPTGTSGWSNEQFF,TGTGCCAGCAGACCGACCGGGACTAGCGGGTGGAGCAATGAGCAGTTCTTC